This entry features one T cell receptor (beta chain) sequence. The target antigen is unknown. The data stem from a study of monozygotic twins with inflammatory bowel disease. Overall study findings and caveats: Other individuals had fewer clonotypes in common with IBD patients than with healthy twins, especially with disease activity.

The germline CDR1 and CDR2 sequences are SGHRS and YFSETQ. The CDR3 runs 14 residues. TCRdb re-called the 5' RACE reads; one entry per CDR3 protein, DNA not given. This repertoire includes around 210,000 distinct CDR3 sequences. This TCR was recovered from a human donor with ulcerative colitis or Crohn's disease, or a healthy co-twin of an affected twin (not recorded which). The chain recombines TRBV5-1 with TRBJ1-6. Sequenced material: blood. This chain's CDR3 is CASSFLAGNSPLHF.